One sample yielded the 5 T cell receptor beta chains listed below, sequenced in a study of cytomegalovirus exposure and HLA in healthy donors. Primers included in the PCR were 60 Vbeta and 13 Jbeta primers. Produced via immunoSEQ multiplex PCR; TCRdb's table is partial and in-frame only. The table includes roughly 170,000 clones, approximately 80% detected once. The sequenced sample was PBMCs. These receptors were collected from a boy between 10 and 17 years old in good health and CMV-seronegative.

This chain links TRBV7-3 with TRBJ1-1; 9 bases line up with TRBD1. CDR1 is SGHTA and CDR2 is FQGTGA in the germline V gene. With 0 bases clipped from V and 1 base from J, the junction kept 9 bases outside the gene matches. This CDR3 region has 18 residues. The CDR3 loop is CASSLTSTGGGWNTEAFF. The CDR3 DNA is TGTGCCAGCAGCTTAACGTCTACAGGGGGCGGGTGGAACACTGAAGCTTTCTTT.

This chain links TRBV7-8 with TRBJ2-7; 9 positions match TRBD2. The germline gives CDR1 SGHVS, CDR2 FQNEAQ. The CDR3 is 15 residues long. J was trimmed by 3 bases and V by 1 base; bases with no gene match: 4. In DNA, the CDR3 is TGTGCCAGCAGCTTAGGACTAGCGGAGTACTACGAGCAGTACTTC. It yields the protein CASSLGLAEYYEQYF.

Points on this clone: The same CDR3 can be traced to other DNA sequences in this sample. The V and J genes are TRBV30 and TRBJ1-1; the D is unclear. Trimming left V 0 bases short and J 0 bases short, with 5 bases between. Germline lookup yields CDR1 GTSNPN and CDR2 SVGIG (reference sequence). This CDR3 comprises 13 residues. The CDR3 nucleotides read TGTGCCTGGAGTGTCCGTCTGAACACTGAAGCTTTCTTT. Its translation: CAWSVRLNTEAFF.

CDR3 coding DNA: TGTGCCAGCTCTGTTCGTGCGGGAAAAGCCTACAATGAGCAGTTCTTC. The encoded protein is CASSVRAGKAYNEQFF. This rearrangement joins TRBV11-3 to TRBJ2-1; TRBD2 might be the D (6 bases). The CDR3 spans 16 residues. V was cut by 8 bases and J by 2 bases, with 19 bases left in between. Germline CDR1 reads SGHNT; CDR2 reads YENEEA. Full variable domain (remainder filled in from reference TRBV11-3 and TRBJ2-1): EAGVVQSPRYKIIEKKQPVAFWCNPISGHNTLYWYLQNLGQGPELLIRYENEEAVDDSQLPKDRFSAERLKGVDSTLKIQPAELGDSAVYLCASSVRAGKAYNEQFFGPGTRLTVL.

This chain joins TRBV7-2 and TRBJ2-7; tentative D call: TRBD1 (6 bases). This CDR3 spans 15 amino acids. Between the trimmed V and J ends, which lost 1 base and 4 bases, there was a span of 14 bases. Germline V lookup: CDR1 SGHTA, CDR2 FQGNSA. The CDR3: CASSLGSGVQYEQYF. The CDR3 nucleotides read TGTGCCAGCAGCTTAGGGTCAGGGGTTCAATACGAGCAGTACTTC.